The subject of this entry is one TCR beta chain. In the original analysis: Amplifying reference gene primers gave estimates of nucleated cell counts. The data were produced by immunoSEQ multiplex PCR, yet TCRdb's version contains in-frame clones alone and is incomplete. The DNA was the basis for D and trimming; V, J and clone size are from that table. Among about 220,000 clones listed, 82% were seen once. The data derive from a study of blood T cell repertoires in COVID-19. The germline V gene has CDR1 SGHDN and CDR2 FVKESK. CDR3 size: 15 residues. The V end lost 3 bases, the J end lost 6 bases, and 14 bases lay between the germline ends. The study recruited people aged 18 to 89 years across around 23 US areas. For recovered donors of Cohort 3, there were two negative PCRs, clearance, or symptom resolution.

The chain combines TRBV14 with TRBJ2-2; a possible D gene is TRBD1 (5 bases). The TCR was taken from a woman aged 55-69 years who had recovered from COVID-19. The sequenced sample was PBMCs or T cells enriched from blood (not recorded which). The CDR3 DNA is TGTGCCAGCAGCCATGAACCAGGGATCTCCGGGGAGCTGTTTTTT. Its translation is CASSHEPGISGELFF. Combining the CDR3 with reference TRBV14 and TRBJ2-2 gives the whole variable domain EAGVTQFPSHSVIEKGQTVTLRCDPISGHDNLYWYRRVMGKEIKFLLHFVKESKQDESGMPNNRFLAERTGGTYSTLKVQPAELEDSGVYFCASSHEPGISGELFFGEGSRLTVL.